Included here is one T cell receptor (beta chain) sequence, with context. What this receptor recognizes is not known. No much larger clone is present one base from it, and per-base qualities are unavailable. For repertoire sequencing, the TCR beta CDR3 regions were amplified from RNA transcripts. The first round was an RT-PCR using HTBI primers with the Qiagen OneStep RT-PCR kit, and this first round was followed by a second-round multiplex PCR, then size selection and purification. Libraries were sequenced on an Illumina HiSeq2000 using paired-end 100 bp reads. The original methods were these. Reads were processed with SOAPnuke, discarding reads with adapters, uncalled bases, mean Phred below 15, or no exact constant-primer or identifier match. High-quality paired reads were merged with COPE v1.2.5. Each unique nucleotide sequence was defined as a clonotype, and clonotypes were aligned to IMGT TRB V, D and J references with MiTCR v1.1. The analysis was limited to V-J combinations with a frequency above 0.0001, which together covered over 98% of repertoires. A TCR clonal expansion and chaos score per V-J combination was defined as the ratio of F50 clonal expansion to chaos observed in the TCRdist matrix. Welch's t-statistics and random forest were used to reduce the features to about 14 V-J combinations, which were then used as input to a naive Bayes classifier. The Morisita-Horn index was used to measure how similar the thyroid and blood repertoires were. TCRdb itself trimmed the public reads at Q25 with fastp, ran MiXCR and retained productive beta chains. One record per CDR3 amino acid sequence lists the most common genes and DNA. It is TCRdb's table, rather than the study itself, that gives the V and J calls and clone size. Recorded for this sample are 350,000 to 400,000 distinct CDR3 sequences; about 17% of them occurred a single time. Of the sample, about 1.6% falls within the top ten clones.

This sample was taken from a study of Graves' ophthalmopathy and Graves' hyperthyroidism (dated by TCRdb to 2016 to 2019). Background for the entire study: Peripheral blood was collected at initial diagnosis, before any treatment. In total, approximately 130 blood samples were TCR-sequenced: approximately 42 ophthalmopathy, roughly 80 hyperthyroidism and approximately 17 hyperthyroidism-to-ophthalmopathy patients. The roughly 91 discovery patients were randomly divided into training and test sets at a 7:3 ratio. In several hyperthyroidism patients, the T-cell repertoires found in thyroid tissue were compared with those found in blood. Following sample collection, hyperthyroidism patients were given methimazole at a starting dose of 30 mg daily, and ophthalmopathy patients were given high-dose intravenous methylprednisolone. To explore V-J signatures that separate ophthalmopathy from hyperthyroidism, a discovery set of approximately 100 patients was enrolled, consisting of 40 to 45 with ophthalmopathy and roughly 59 with stable hyperthyroidism. An independent validation cohort was composed of 18 hyperthyroidism patients and 17 patients who later progressed from hyperthyroidism to ophthalmopathy. The study used signatures of the TCR beta repertoire to tell Graves' ophthalmopathy apart from Graves' hyperthyroidism and to predict which patients would progress to ophthalmopathy.

According to the germline V gene, CDR1 reads KGHSH and CDR2 reads LQKENI. Counted from cysteine to phenylalanine, this CDR3 has 14 amino acids. Of all the DNA, just the CDR3 is kept, 42 bases in frame from base 1. The germline ends are 10 bases apart after V is trimmed by 1 base and J by 3 bases. What the work shows at the level of the full study, not this receptor alone: Sample size was not statistically predetermined, and group allocation was not concealed from the investigators. Ophthalmopathy was separated from stable hyperthyroidism by the 13-signature model with roughly 90% sensitivity and around 81% specificity in cross-validation and with 80%/75% in the test set. Most expanded thyroid clonotypes with a frequency above 0.001 also appeared in blood, which suggests that blood repertoires may reflect the immune response in the thyroid. In validation, the model predicted ophthalmopathy progression with about 71% sensitivity and 72.22% specificity; roughly eleven predicted patients were CT-confirmed with GO in a median of about 6.1 months.

Patients with ophthalmopathy had moderately to severely active disease, with a Clinical Activity Score of 3 or more, a NOSPECS grade of 4 or more, and a disease duration of less than 3 months. Patients with other autoimmune diseases, uncontrolled infections, pregnancy or lactation were excluded from the study. Clinical symptoms, serum thyroxine, TRAb, thyroid ultrasound and orbital computed tomography were used for diagnosis. Using Ficoll-Paque density gradient centrifugation, PBMCs were isolated from 9.5 to 10 ml of fresh peripheral blood. Total RNA was extracted using Trizol reagent, and RNA quality was checked on an Agilent 2100 Bioanalyzer.

The sequence was obtained from a woman under 30 with Graves' ophthalmopathy. Donor details come from another sample of the same person, matched by shared clones. Recombination connected TRBV18 to TRBJ2-7; TRBD1 is perhaps the D gene, given 5 matching bases. The sequenced sample consisted of peripheral blood. The nucleotide sequence reads as follows: TGTGCCAGCTCACCACTGGACAAGGGCTACGAGCAGTACTTC. This yields the protein CASSPLDKGYEQYF. Supplemented by the reference TRBV18 and TRBJ2-7 proteins around the CDR3, the complete variable domain is NAGVMQNPRHLVRRRGQEARLRCSPMKGHSHVYWYRQLPEEGLKFMVYLQKENIIDESGMPKERFSAEFPKEGPSILRIQQVVRGDSAAYFCASSPLDKGYEQYFGPGTRLTVT.